This T cell receptor beta chain was obtained from a study of CD8+ T cells in alopecia areata. Overall study context: Tofacitinib therapy lasting 6 to 18 months was followed by 6 months off drug.

Treatment defined: oral pan-JAK inhibitor, 5-10 mg twice daily. Peripheral blood samples and lesional scalp punch biopsies were obtained from alopecia areata patients. As for this clone: Its specificity is unknown.

V gave up 4 bases and J gave up 1 base; unmatched junction bases: 2. The V gene's germline CDR1 is MNHNY and CDR2 SVGAGI (reference sequence). The CDR3 covers 15 residues. Sequencing relied on a cDNA template that was reverse transcribed from extracted RNA. TCRdb keeps only in-frame clones here, not all; method: immunoSEQ multiplex PCR. Of 200,000 or so clones detected, over 45% appear once; the ten largest clones hold 5.5%. Overall study findings and caveats: Tissue-resident alphabeta T cells belonging to normal skin likewise get sequenced within scalp specimens.

The rearrangement links TRBV6-6 to TRBJ2-3, with 10 bases fitting TRBD2. This TCR was recovered from a human donor with alopecia areata. The material was CD4+ T cells sorted from blood, obtained at week 24, from a patient treated with tofacitinib. CDR3 bases: TGTGCCAGCAGTTCTCTAGCGGGGGGCACAGATACGCAGTATTTT. The encoded protein is CASSSLAGGTDTQYF.